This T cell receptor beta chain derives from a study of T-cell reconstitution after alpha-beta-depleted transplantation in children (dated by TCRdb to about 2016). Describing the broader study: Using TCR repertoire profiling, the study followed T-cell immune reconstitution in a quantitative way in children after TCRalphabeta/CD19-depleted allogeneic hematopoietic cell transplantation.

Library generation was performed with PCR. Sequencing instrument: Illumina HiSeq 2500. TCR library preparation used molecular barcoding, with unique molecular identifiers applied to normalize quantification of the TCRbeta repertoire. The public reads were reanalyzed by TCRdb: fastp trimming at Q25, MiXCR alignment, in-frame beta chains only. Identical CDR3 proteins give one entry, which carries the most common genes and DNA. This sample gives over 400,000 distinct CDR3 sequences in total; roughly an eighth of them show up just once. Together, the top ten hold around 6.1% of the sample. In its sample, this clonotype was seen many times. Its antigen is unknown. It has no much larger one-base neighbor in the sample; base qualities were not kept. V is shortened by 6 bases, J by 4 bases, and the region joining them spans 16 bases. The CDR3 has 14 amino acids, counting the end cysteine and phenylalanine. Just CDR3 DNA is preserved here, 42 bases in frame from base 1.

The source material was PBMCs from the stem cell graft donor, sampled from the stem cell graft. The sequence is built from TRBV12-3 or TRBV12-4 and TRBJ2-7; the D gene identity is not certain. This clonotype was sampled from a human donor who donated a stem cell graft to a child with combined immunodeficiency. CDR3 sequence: CASSPQGFGYEQYF. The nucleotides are TGTGCCAGCAGCCCCCAAGGATTTGGGTACGAGCAGTACTTC.